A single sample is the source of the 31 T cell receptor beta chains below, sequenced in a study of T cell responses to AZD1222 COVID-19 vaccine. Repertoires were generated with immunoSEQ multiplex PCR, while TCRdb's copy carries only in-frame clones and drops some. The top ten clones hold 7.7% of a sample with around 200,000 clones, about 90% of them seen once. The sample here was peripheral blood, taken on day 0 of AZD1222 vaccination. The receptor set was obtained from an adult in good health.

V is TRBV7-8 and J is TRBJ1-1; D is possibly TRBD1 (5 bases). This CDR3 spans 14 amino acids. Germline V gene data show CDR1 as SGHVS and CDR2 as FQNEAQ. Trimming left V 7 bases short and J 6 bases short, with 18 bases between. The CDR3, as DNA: TGTGCCAGCAACGCAGGGTTTAGGGACTCTGAAGCTTTCTTT. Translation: CASNAGFRDSEAFF.

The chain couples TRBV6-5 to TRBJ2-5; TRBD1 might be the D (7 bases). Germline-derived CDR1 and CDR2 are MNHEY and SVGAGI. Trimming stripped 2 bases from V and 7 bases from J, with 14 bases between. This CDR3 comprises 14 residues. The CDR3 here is CASSYGRQGGTQYF. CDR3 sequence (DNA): TGTGCCAGCAGTTACGGAAGACAGGGAGGGACCCAGTACTTC.

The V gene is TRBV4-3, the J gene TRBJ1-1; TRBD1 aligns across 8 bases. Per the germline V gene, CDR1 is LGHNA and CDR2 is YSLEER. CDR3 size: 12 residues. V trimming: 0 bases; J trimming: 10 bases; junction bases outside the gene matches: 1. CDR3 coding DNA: TGCGCCAGCAGCCAAGAAACAGGGGGAGCTTTCTTT. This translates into CASSQETGGAFF.

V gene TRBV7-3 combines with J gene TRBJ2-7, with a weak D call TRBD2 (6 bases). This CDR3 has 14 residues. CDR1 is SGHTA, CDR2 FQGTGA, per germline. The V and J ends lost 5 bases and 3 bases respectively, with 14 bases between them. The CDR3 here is CASSHGGESYEQYF. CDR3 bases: TGTGCCAGCAGCCACGGAGGGGAGAGCTACGAGCAGTACTTC.

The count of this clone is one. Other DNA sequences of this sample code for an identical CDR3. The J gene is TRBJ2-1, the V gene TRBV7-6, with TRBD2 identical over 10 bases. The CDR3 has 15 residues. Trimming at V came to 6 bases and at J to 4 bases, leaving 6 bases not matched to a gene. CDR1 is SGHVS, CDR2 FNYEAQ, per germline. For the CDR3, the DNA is TGTGCCAGCAGTTCAAGCGGGGGGGCATACAATGAGCAGTTCTTC. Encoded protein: CASSSSGGAYNEQFF.

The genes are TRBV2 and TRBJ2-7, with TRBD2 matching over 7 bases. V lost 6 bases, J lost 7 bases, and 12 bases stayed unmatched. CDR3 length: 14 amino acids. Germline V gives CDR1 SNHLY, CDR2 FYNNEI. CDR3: CASRLQAAGEEQYF. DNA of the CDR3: TGTGCCAGCAGGCTCCAGGCGGCGGGAGAGGAGCAGTACTTC.

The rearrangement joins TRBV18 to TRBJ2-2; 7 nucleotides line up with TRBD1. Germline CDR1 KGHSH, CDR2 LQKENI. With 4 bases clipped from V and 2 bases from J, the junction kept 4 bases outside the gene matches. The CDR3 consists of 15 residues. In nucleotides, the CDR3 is TGTGCCAGCTCACTCGGACAGGCTAACACCGGGGAGCTGTTTTTT. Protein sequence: CASSLGQANTGELFF.

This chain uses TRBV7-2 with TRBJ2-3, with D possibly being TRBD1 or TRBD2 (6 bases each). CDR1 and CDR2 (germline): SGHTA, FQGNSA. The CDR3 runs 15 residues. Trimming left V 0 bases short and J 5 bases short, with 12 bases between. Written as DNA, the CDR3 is TGTGCCAGCAGCTTAGCATCGGAGGGACAAGATACGCAGTATTTT. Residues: CASSLASEGQDTQYF.

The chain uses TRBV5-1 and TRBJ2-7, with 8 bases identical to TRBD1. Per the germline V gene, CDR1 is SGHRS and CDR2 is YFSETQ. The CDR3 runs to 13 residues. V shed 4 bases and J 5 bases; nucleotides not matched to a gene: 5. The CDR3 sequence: CASSRTGYDEQYF. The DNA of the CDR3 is TGCGCCAGCAGCAGGACAGGGTACGACGAGCAGTACTTC.

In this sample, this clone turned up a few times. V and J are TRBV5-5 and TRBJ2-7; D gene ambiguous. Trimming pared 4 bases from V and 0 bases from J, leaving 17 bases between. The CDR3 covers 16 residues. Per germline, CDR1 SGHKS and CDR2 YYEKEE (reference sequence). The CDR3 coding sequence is TGTGCCAGCAGCCCATACAGTAGCCTCAGCTCCTACGAGCAGTACTTC. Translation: CASSPYSSLSSYEQYF.

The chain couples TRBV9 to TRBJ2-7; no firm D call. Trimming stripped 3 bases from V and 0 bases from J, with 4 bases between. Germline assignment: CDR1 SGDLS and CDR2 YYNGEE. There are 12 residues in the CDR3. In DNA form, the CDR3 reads TGTGCCAGCAGCGGCCTCTCCTACGAGCAGTACTTC. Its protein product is CASSGLSYEQYF.

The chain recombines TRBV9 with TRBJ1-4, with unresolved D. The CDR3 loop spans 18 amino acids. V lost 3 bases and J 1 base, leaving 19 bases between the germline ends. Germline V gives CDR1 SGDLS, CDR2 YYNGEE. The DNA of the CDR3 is TGTGCCAGCAGCGAAGGTGAGGGCCCATTAAAAACTAATGAAAAACTGTTTTTT. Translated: CASSEGEGPLKTNEKLFF.

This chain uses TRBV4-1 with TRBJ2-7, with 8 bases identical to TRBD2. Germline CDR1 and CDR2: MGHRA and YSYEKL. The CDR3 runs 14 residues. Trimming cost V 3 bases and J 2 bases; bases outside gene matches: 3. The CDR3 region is CASSHGGGTYEQYF. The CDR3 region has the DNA TGCGCCAGCAGCCATGGCGGGGGGACCTACGAGCAGTACTTC.

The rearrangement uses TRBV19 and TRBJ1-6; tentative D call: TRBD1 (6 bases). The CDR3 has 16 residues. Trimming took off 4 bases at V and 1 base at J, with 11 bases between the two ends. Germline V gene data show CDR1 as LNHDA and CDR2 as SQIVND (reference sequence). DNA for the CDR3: TGTGCCAGTAGTAGAAGACAGGAGTCCTATAATTCACCCCTCCACTTT. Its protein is CASSRRQESYNSPLHF.

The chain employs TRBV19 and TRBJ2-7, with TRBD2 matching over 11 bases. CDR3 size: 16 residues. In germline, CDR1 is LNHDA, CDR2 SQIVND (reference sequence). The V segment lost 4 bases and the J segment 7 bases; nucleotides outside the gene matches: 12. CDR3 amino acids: CASSRSRTSGSGEQYF. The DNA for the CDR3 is TGTGCCAGTAGTAGGTCTCGGACTAGCGGGTCGGGGGAGCAGTACTTC.

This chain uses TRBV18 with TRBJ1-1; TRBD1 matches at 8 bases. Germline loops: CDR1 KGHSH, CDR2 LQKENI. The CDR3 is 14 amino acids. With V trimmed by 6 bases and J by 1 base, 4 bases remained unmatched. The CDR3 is CASSVTGGNTEAFF. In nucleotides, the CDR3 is TGTGCCAGCTCCGTTACAGGGGGGAACACTGAAGCTTTCTTT.

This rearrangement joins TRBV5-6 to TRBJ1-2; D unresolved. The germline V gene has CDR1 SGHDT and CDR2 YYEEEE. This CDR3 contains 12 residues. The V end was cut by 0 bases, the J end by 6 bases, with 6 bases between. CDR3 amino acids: CASSLGVNGYTF. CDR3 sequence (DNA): TGTGCCAGCAGCTTGGGAGTTAATGGCTACACCTTC.

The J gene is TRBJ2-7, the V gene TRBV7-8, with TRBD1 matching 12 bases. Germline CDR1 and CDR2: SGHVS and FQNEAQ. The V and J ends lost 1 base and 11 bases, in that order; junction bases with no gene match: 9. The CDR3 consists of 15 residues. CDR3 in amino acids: CASSLGGTGGSREYF. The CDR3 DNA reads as TGTGCCAGCAGCTTAGGAGGGACAGGGGGCTCGAGGGAGTACTTC.

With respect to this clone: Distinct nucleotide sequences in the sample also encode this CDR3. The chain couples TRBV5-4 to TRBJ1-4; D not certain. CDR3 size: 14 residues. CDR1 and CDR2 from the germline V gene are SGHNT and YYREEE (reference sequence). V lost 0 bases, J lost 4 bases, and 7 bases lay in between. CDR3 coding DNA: TGTGCCAGCAGCTTGGACAGTTATAATGAAAAACTGTTTTTT. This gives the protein CASSLDSYNEKLFF.

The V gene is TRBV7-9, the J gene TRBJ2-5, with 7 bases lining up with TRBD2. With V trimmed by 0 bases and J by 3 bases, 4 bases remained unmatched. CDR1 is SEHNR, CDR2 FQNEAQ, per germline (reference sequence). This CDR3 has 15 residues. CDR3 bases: TGTGCCAGCAGCTTAGCGGTAGCGGGCGAAGAGACCCAGTACTTC. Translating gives CASSLAVAGEETQYF.

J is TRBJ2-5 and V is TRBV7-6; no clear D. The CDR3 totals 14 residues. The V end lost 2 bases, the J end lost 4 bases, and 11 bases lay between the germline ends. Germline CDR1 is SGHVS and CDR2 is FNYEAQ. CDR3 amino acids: CASSLRLVGETQYF. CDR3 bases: TGTGCCAGCAGCTTAAGGCTAGTAGGAGAGACCCAGTACTTC.

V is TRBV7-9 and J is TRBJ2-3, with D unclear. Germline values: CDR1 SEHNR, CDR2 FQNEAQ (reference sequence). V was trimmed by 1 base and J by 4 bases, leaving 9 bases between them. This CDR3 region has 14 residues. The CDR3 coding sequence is TGTGCCAGCAGCTTAGATAATACCGCAGATACGCAGTATTTT. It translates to CASSLDNTADTQYF.

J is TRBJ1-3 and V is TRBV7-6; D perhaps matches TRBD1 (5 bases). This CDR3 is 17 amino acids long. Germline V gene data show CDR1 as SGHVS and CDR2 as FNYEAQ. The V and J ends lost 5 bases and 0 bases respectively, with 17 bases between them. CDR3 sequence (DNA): TGTGCCAGCAGCCCCCAACCGGGACCCCGCTCTGGAAACACCATATATTTT. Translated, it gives CASSPQPGPRSGNTIYF.

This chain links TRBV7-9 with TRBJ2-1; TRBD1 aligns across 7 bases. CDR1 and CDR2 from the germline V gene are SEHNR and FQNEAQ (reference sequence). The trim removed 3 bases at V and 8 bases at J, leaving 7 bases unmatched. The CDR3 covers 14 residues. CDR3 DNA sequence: TGTGCCAGCAGCTTCCTGACAGGGTCCGATGAGCAGTTCTTC. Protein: CASSFLTGSDEQFF.

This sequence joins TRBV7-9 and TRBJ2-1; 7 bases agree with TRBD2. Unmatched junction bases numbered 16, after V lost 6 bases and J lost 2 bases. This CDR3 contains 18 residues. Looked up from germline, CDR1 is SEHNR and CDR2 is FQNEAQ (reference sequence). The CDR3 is CASRKRVASGRPYNEQFF. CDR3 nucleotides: TGTGCCAGCAGAAAAAGGGTGGCTAGCGGCCGGCCCTACAATGAGCAGTTCTTC.

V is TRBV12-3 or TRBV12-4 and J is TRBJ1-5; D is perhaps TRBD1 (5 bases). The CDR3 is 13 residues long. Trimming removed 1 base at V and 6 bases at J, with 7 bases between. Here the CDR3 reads CASSLGGGQPQHF. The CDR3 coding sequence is TGTGCCAGCAGTTTAGGGGGGGGTCAGCCCCAGCATTTT.

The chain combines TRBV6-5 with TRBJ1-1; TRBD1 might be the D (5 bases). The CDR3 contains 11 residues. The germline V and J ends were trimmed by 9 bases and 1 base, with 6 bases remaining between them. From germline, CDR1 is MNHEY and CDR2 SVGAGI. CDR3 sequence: CASRGNTEAFF. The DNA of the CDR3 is TGTGCCAGTAGGGGGAACACTGAAGCTTTCTTT.

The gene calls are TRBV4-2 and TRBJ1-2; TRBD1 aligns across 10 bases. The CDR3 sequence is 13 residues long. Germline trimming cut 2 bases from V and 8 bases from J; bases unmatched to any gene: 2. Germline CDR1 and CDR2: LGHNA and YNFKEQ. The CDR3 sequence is CASSQWTGGGYTF. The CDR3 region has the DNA TGTGCCAGCAGCCAATGGACAGGGGGAGGCTACACCTTC.

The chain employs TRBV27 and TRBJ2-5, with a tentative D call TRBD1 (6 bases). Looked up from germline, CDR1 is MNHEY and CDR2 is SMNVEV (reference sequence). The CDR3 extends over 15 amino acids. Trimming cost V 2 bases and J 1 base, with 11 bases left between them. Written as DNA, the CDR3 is TGTGCCAGCAGTTTAGGGGGCTACCTCCAAGAGACCCAGTACTTC. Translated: CASSLGGYLQETQYF.

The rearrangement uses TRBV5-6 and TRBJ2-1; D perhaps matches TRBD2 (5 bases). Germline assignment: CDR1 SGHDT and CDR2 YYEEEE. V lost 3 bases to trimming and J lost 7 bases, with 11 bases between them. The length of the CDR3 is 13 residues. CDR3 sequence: CASSYGLPNEQFF. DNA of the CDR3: TGTGCCAGCAGCTACGGACTTCCAAATGAGCAGTTCTTC.

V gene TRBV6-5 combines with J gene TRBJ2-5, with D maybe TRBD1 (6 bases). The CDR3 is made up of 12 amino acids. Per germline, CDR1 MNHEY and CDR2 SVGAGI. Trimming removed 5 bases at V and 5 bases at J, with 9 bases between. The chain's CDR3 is CASSQGRETQYF. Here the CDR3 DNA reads TGTGCCAGCAGTCAGGGGCGGGAGACCCAGTACTTC.